This T cell receptor (beta chain) was identified during a study of cytomegalovirus exposure and HLA in healthy donors (dated by TCRdb to the late 2010s). About the full investigation: A later analysis indicated that the 95 to 150 validation repertoires were generated on the platform also employed for the approximately 690 repertoires of the first cohort. In addition to the first cohort of 666 subjects, a separate validation cohort of 100 to 150 different subjects was used. The study aimed to test whether signatures of past pathogen exposure could be identified by cataloging public T cell receptors. High-throughput TCR immunosequencing, statistical association of individual TCRs with disease status, and machine learning were combined to predict cytomegalovirus infection status.

General study outcomes and caveats: A later analysis had no HLA typing for the validation cohort, so co-occurrence there was scored across all 120 repertoires. The classifier was reported to diagnose cytomegalovirus status with high specificity and sensitivity in both the original and validation cohorts. A later analysis found that TCRs clustered in the first cohort also tended to co-occur in the 120 validation repertoires, with approximately 95% of cluster scores above 0. A few of the identified cytomegalovirus-associated TCR beta chains were confirmed in vitro to be specific for cytomegalovirus antigens. While some public TCRs were present in many individuals, most TCR sequences turned up only very rarely across donors. A total of about 180 TCR beta chains were listed by the study as associated with cytomegalovirus. According to the authors, the approach could potentially be generalized to other disease states and immunological phenotypes.

The library was generated by the immunoSEQ multiplex PCR assay. Per the authors' processing: A statistical classification framework was built to diagnose cytomegalovirus status from the catalog of TCR beta chain sequences. TCRdb retrieved this table from immuneACCESS and kept in-frame rearrangements only. Not all clones are present; in checked studies, unresolved V genes account for under half, and no reason is known for the remainder. The V and J calls and clone size were taken over from that table, and D and trimming were inferred from the DNA. This sample lists 220,000 or so clones; roughly 91% were detected once. About 2% of the sample rests with the top ten. The donors belonged to the validation cohort of over a hundred subjects, which was separate from the 666-subject first cohort. This clone was detected once. Its antigen specificity is not known. No much larger clone exists at a distance of one base, and base qualities are not known.

From its cysteine to its phenylalanine, the CDR3 spans 14 amino acids. The retained sequence is limited to the CDR3, 42 bases, with the frame set at the first base. From a lookup of the germline V gene, CDR1 and CDR2 are SGHRS and YFSETQ. V loses 3 bases, J loses 0 bases, and the germline ends lie 7 bases apart. This TCR came from a woman between 18 and 29 years old in good health and CMV-seropositive. The chain couples TRBV5-1 to TRBJ2-1; the D gene is perhaps TRBD2, from 6 matching bases. Sequenced sample: PBMCs. The DNA is TGCGCCAGCAGCTCAGCGGGCTCCTACAATGAGCAGTTCTTC. Its translation is CASSSAGSYNEQFF.